This T cell receptor (beta chain) was obtained from a study of shared clonotypes between healthy human individuals. As for the study in general: Sampling drew on donors who were a couple of women and a few men aged 18 to 49.

Spread over ten immunoSEQ deep assay plates, unsorted PBMC DNA underwent sequencing. Repertoires were generated with immunoSEQ multiplex PCR, while TCRdb's copy carries only in-frame clones and drops some. The data hold 75,000 to 100,000 clones, with less than 60% observed a single time. The length of the CDR3 is 17 residues. Per the germline V gene, CDR1 is SGHRS and CDR2 is YFSETQ. V lost 0 bases, J lost 4 bases, and 13 bases stayed unmatched. V is TRBV5-1 and J is TRBJ2-7; 7 nucleotides match TRBD2. The specimen sequenced was PBMCs. The TCR was taken from a woman between 35 and 50 years old in good health. Some clones in this sample may be carry-over from other donors' samples. CDR3 loop: CASSLVLDAERDYEQYF. As DNA, the CDR3 is TGCGCCAGCAGCTTGGTCTTGGATGCCGAGCGGGATTACGAGCAGTACTTC.